This T cell receptor beta chain originates from a study of blood T cell repertoires in COVID-19. The overall study: COVID-19 samples from acute and convalescent phases originated in the United States, Italy and Spain. T cells, B-cell-depleted T cells, or PBMCs provided the cDNA or gDNA that served as material.

Trimming at V came to 9 bases and at J to 7 bases, leaving 3 bases not matched to a gene. There are 13 residues in the CDR3. In the authors' methods: The assay estimated nucleated cells by amplifying reference gene primers. The assay was immunoSEQ multiplex PCR, and TCRdb's table has in-frame clones only and misses some. V, J and clone size reflect that table, while D and trimming were determined from the DNA. The data hold approximately 62,000 clones, with approximately 73% observed a single time. The V call is TRBV12-3 or TRBV12-4, the J call TRBJ1-6, with 10 bases aligning to TRBD1. This TCR was recovered from a woman aged 45-59 years with active or convalescent COVID-19. Source material: peripheral blood. CDR3 sequence: CASRGQGNSPLHF. For the CDR3, the DNA is TGTGCCAGTCGGGGACAGGGGAATTCACCCCTCCACTTT.